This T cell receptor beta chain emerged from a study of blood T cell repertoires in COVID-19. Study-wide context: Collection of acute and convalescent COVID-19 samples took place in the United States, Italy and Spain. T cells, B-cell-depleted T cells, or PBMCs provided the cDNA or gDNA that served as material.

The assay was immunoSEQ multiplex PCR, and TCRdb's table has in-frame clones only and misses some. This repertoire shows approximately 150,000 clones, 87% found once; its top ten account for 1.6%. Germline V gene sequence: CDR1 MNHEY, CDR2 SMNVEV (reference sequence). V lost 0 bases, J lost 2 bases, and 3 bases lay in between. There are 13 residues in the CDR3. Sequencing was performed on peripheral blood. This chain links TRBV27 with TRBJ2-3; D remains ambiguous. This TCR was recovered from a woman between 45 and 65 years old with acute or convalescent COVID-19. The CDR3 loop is CASSLSSTDTQYF. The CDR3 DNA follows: TGTGCCAGCAGTTTATCCTCCACAGATACGCAGTATTTT.